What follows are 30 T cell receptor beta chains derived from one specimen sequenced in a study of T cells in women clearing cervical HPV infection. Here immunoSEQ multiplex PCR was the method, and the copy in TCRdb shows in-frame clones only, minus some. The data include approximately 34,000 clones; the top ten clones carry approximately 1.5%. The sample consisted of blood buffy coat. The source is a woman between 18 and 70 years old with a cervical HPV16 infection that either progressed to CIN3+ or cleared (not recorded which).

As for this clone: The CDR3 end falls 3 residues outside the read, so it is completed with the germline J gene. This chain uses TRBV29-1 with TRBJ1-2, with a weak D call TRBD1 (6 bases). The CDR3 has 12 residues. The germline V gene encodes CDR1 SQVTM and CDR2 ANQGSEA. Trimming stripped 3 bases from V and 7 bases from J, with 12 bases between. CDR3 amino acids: CSVDPTGGGYTF. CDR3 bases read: TGCAGCGTTGATCCGACAGGAGGTGGC.

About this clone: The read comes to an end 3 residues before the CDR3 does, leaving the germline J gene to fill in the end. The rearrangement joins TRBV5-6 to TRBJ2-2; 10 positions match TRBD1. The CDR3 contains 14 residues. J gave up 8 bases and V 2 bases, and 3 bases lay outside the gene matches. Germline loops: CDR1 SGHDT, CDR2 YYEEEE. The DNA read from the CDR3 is TGTGCCAGCAGCTTCGGGACAGGGGCGGGGGAG. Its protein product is CASSFGTGAGE. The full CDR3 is CASSFGTGAGELFF.

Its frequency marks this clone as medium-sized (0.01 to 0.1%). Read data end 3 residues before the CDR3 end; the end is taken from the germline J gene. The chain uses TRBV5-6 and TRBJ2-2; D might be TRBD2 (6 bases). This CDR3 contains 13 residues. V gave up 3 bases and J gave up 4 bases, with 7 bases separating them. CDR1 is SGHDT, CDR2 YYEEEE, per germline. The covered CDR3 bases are TGTGCCAGCAGCTGGCGGGGCACCGGGGAG. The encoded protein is CASSWRGTGE. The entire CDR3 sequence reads CASSWRGTGELFF.

CDR3 amino acids: CASSIARGGYNEQFF. The part of the CDR3 DNA that was read is TGTGCCAGTAGTATAGCTAGGGGAGGCTACAATGAG. The chain carries TRBV19 and TRBJ2-1, with D possibly matching TRBD2 (6 bases). The sequence runs out 3 residues before the end of the CDR3; the remainder is reconstructed from the germline J gene. Trimming pared 1 base from V and 3 bases from J, leaving 10 bases between. CDR3 length: 15 amino acids. Germline values: CDR1 LNHDA, CDR2 SQIVND (reference sequence).

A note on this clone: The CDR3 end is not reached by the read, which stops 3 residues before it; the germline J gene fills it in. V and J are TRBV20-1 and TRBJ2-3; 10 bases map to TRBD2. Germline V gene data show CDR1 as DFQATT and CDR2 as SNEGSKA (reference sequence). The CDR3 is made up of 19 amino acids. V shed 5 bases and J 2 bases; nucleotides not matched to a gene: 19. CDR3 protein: CSAHDPGAAGGMNTDTQYF. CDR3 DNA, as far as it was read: TGCAGTGCTCATGACCCCGGGGCAGCGGGAGGGATGAACACAGATACG.

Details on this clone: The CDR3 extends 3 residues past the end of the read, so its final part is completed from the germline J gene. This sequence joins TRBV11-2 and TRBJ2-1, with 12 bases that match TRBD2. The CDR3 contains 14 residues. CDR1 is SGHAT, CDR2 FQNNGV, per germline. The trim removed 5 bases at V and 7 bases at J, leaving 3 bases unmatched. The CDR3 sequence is CASSVGTSGNEQFF. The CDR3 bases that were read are TGTGCCAGCAGCGTAGGGACTAGCGGGAATGAG. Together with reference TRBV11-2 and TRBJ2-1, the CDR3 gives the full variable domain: EAGVAQSPRYKIIEKRQSVAFWCNPISGHATLYWYQQILGQGPKLLIQFQNNGVVDDSQLPKDRFSAERLKGVDSTLKIQPAKLEDSAVYLCASSVGTSGNEQFFGPGTRLTVL.

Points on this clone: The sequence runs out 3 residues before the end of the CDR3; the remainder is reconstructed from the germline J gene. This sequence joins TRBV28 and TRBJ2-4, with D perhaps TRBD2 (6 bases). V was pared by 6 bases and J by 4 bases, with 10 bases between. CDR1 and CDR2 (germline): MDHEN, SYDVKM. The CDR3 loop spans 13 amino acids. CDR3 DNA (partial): TGTGCCAGCAGCGCGGGGCCAAAAAACATT. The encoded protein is CASSAGPKNI. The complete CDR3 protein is CASSAGPKNIQYF. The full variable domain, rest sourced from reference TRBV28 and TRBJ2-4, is DVKVTQSSRYLVKRTGEKVFLECVQDMDHENMFWYRQDPGLGLRLIYFSYDVKMKEKGDIPEGYSVSREKKERFSLILESASTNQTSMYLCASSAGPKNIQYFGAGTRLSVL.

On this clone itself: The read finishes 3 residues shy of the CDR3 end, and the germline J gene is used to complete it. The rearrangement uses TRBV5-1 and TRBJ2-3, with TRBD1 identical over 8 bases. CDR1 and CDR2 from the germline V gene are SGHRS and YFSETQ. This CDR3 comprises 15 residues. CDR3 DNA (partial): TGCGCCAGCAGCTTGGGGACAGGGTTAAGTCAGCCG. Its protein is CASSLGTGLSQP. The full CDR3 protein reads CASSLGTGLSQPQYF.

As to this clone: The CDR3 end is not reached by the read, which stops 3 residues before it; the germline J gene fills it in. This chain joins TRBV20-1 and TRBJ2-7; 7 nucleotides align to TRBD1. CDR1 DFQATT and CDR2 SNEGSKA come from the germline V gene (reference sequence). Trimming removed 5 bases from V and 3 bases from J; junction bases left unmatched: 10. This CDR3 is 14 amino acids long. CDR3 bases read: TGCAGTGCTCCCTCCCCGGGACAGCACTACGAG. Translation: CSAPSPGQHYE. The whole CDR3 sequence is CSAPSPGQHYEQYF.

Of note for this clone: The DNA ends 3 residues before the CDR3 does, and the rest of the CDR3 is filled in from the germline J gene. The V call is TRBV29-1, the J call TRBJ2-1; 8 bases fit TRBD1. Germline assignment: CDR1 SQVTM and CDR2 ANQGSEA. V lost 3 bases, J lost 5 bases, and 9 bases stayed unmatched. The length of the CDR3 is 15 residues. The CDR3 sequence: CSVEGAGGRNNEQFF. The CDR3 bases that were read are TGCAGCGTTGAGGGAGCAGGGGGCAGAAACAATGAG.

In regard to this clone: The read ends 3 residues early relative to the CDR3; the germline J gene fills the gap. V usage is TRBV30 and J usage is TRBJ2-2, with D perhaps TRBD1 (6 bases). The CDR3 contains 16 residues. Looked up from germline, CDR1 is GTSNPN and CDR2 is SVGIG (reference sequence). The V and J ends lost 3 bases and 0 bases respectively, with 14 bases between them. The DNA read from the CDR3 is TGTGCCTGGAGAGGGGTCTGGACAGCGAACACCGGGGAG. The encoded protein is CAWRGVWTANTGE. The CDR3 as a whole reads CAWRGVWTANTGELFF.

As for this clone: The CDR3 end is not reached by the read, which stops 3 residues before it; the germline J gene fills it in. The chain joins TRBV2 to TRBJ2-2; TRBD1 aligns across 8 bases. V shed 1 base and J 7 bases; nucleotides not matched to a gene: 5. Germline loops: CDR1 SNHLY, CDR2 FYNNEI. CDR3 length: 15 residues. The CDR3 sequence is CASSEVRQGSGELFF. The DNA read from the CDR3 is TGTGCCAGCAGTGAAGTGAGACAGGGGAGCGGGGAG.

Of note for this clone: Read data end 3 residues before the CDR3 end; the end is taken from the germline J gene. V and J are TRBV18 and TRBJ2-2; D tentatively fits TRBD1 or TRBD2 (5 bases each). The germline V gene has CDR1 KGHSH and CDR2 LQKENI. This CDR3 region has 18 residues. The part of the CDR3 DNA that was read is TGTGCCAGCTCACCCTCCGGGATATCACGCTCTGGGGCCAACGTG. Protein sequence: CASSPSGISRSGANV. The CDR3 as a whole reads CASSPSGISRSGANVLFF.

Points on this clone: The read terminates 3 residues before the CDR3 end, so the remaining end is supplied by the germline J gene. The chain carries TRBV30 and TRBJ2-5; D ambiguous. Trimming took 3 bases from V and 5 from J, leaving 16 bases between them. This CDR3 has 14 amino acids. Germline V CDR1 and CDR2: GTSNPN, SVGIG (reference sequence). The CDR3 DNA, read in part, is TGTGCCTGGAGCCCCGGGTCGTGGCGGGAGACC. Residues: CAWSPGSWRET. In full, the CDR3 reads CAWSPGSWRETQYF.

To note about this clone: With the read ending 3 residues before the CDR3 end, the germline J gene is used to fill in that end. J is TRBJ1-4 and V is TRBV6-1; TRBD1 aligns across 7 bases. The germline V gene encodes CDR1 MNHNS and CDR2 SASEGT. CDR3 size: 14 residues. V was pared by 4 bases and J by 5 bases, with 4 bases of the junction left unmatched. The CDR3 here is CASSGQGGNEKLFF. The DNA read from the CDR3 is TGTGCCAGCAGTGGGCAGGGGGGAAATGAAAAA.

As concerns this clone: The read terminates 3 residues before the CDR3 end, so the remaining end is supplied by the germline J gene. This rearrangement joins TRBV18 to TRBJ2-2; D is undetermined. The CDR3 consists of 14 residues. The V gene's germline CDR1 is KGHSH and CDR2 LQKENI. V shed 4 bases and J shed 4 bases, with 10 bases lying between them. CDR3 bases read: TGTGCCAGCTCACTGGCCTCGTTCACCGGGGAG. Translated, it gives CASSLASFTGE. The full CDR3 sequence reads CASSLASFTGELFF.

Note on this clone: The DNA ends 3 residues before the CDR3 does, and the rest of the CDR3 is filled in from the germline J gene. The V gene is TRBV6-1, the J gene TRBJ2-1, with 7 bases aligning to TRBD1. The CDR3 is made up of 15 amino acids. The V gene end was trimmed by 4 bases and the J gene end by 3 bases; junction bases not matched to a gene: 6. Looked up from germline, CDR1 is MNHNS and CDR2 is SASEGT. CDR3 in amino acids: CASSGKTGLYNEQFF. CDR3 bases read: TGTGCCAGCAGTGGAAAGACAGGGCTCTACAATGAG.

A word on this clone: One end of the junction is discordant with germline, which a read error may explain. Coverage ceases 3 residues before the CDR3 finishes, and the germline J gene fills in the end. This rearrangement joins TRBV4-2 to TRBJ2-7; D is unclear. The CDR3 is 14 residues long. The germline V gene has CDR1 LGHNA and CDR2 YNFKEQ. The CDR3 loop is CASSQRSTGYEQYF. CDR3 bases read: TGCGCCAGCAGCCAACGAAGCACCGGTTACGAG.

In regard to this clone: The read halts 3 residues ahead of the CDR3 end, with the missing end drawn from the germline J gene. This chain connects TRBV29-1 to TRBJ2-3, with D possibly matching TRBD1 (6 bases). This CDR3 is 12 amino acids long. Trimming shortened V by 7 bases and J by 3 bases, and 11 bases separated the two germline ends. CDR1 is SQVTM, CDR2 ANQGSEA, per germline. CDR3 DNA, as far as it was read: TGCAGCGAGGACAGTGGGACAGATACG. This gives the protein CSEDSGTDT. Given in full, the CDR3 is CSEDSGTDTQYF.

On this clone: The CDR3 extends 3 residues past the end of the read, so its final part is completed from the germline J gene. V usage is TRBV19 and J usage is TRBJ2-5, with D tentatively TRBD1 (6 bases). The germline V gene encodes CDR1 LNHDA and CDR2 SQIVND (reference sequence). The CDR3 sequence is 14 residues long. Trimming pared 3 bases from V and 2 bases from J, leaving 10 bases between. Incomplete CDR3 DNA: TGTGCCAGTAGTATCCAGGGGAATCAAGAGACC. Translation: CASSIQGNQET. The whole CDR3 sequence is CASSIQGNQETQYF.

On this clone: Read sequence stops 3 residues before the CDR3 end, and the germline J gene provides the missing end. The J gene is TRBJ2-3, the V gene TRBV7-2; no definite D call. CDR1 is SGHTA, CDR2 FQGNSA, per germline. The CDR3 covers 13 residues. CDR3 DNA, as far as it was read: TGTGCCAGCAGCTTAGAACCCTCCGAGGCG. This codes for CASSLEPSEA. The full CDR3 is CASSLEPSEAQYF.

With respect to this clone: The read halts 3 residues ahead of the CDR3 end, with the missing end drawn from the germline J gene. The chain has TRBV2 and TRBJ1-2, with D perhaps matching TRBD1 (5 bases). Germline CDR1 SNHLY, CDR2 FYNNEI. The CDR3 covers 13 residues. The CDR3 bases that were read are TGTGCCAGCAATGGACTAGCGGGCGGGACC. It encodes CASNGLAGGT. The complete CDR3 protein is CASNGLAGGTYTF. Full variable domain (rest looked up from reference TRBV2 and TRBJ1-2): EPEVTQTPSHQVTQMGQEVILRCVPISNHLYFYWYRQILGQKVEFLVSFYNNEISEKSEIFDDQFSVERPDGSNFTLKIRSTKLEDSAMYFCASNGLAGGTYTFGSGTRLTVV.

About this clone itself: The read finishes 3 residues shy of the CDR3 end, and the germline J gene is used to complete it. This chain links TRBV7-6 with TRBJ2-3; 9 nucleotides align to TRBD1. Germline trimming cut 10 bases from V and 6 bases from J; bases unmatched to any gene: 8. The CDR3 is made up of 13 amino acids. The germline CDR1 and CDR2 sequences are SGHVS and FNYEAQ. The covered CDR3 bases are TGTGCCACCGATAGGGACAGGGAGGATACG. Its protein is CATDRDREDT. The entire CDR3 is CATDRDREDTQYF. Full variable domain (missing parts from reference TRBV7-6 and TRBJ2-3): GAGVSQSPRYKVTKRGQDVALRCDPISGHVSLYWYRQALGQGPEFLTYFNYEAQQDKSGLPNDRFSAERPEGSISTLTIQRTEQRDSAMYRCATDRDREDTQYFGPGTRLTVL.

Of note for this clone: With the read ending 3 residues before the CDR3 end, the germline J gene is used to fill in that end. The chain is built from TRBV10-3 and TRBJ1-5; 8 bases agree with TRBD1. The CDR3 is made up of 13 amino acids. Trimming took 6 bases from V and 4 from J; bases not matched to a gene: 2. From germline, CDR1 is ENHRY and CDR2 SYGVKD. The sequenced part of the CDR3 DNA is TGTGCCATCAGCCAGGGGGCGAATCAGCCC. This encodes CAISQGANQP. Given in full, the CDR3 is CAISQGANQPQHF.

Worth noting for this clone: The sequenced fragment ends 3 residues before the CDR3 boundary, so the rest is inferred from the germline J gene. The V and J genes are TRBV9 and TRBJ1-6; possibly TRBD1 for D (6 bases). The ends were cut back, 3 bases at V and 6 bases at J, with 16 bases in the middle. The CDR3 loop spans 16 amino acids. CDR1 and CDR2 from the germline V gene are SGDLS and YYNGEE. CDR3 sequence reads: CASSAQPGHINSPLHF. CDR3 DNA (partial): TGTGCCAGCAGCGCCCAACCGGGACATATTAATTCACCC.

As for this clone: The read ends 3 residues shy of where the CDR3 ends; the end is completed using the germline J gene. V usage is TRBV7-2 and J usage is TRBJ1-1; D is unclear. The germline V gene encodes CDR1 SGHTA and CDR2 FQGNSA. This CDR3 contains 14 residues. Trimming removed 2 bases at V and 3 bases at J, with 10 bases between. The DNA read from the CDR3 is TGTGCCAGCAGCTTAAACTTCGGGGACACTGAA. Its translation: CASSLNFGDTE. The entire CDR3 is CASSLNFGDTEAFF. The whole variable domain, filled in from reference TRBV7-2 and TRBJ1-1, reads GAGVSQSPSNKVTEKGKDVELRCDPISGHTALYWYRQSLGQGLEFLIYFQGNSAPDKSGLPSDRFSAERTGGSVSTLTIQRTQQEDSAVYLCASSLNFGDTEAFFGQGTRLTVV.

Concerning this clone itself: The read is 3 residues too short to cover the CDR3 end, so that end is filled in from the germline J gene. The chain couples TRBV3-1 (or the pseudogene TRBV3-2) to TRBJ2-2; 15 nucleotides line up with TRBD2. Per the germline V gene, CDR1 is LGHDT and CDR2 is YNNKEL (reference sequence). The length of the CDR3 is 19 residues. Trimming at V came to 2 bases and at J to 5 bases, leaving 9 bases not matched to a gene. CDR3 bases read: TGTGCCAGCAGCCAACAGGGACTAGCGGGGGGTCTCCATACCGGGGAG. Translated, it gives CASSQQGLAGGLHTGE. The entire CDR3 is CASSQQGLAGGLHTGELFF.

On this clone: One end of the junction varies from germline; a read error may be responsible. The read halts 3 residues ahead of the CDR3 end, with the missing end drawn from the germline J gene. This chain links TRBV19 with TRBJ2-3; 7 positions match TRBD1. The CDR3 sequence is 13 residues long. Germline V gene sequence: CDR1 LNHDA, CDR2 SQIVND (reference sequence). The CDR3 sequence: CASSRGGAETQYF. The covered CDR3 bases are TGTGCCAGTAGTCGAGGGGGCGCAGAGACG. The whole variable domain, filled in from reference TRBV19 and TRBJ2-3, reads DGGITQSPKYLFRKEGQNVTLSCEQNLNHDAMYWYRQDPGQGLRLIYYSQIVNDFQKGDIAEGYSVSREKKESFPLTVTSAQKNPTAFYLCASSRGGAETQYFGPGTRLTVL.

CDR3 DNA, as far as it was read: TGTGCCAGCAGTTACCCGAGAGTCGACAGTAATCGAGAGACG. Translated: CASSYPRVDSNRET. The complete CDR3 reads CASSYPRVDSNRETQYF. This chain joins TRBV6-2 or TRBV6-3 and TRBJ2-3; possible D gene TRBD1, 5 bases. The CDR3 end falls 3 residues outside the read, so it is completed with the germline J gene. CDR1 is MNHEY, CDR2 SVGEGT, per germline. The CDR3 covers 17 residues.

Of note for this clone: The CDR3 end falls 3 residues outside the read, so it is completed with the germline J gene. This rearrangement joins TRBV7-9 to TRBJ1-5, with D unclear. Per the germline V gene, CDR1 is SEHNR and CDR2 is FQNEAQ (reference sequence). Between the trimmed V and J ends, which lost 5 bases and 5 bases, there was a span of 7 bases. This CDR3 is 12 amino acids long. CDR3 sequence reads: CASSDGYQPQHF. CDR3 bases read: TGTGCCAGCAGCGACGGGTATCAGCCC. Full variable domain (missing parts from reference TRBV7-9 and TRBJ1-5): DTGVSQNPRHKITKRGQNVTFRCDPISEHNRLYWYRQTLGQGPEFLTYFQNEAQLEKSRLLSDRFSAERPKGSFSTLEIQRTEQGDSAMYLCASSDGYQPQHFGDGTRLSIL.